The 32 T cell receptor beta chains in this list originate from one sample, sequenced in a study of blood T cell repertoires in COVID-19. Method: immunoSEQ multiplex PCR; TCRdb's copy keeps in-frame clones and lacks some. This sample has about 280,000 clones; approximately 78% occur once, and the top ten carry 5%. The sample consisted of PBMCs or T cells enriched from blood (not recorded which). The receptor set was obtained from a man aged 35-49 years who had been exposed to COVID-19.

The chain uses TRBV10-1 and TRBJ2-2, with a weak D call TRBD1 (6 bases). The V gene lost 3 bases and the J gene lost 3 bases, with 11 bases spanning the gap. Germline V lookup: CDR1 WNHNN, CDR2 SYGVQD (reference sequence). This CDR3 contains 15 residues. The CDR3 reads CASSDRGGDTGELFF. For the CDR3, the DNA is TGCGCCAGCAGTGATAGAGGGGGAGACACCGGGGAGCTGTTTTTT.

The V gene is TRBV24-1, the J gene TRBJ2-2; a possible D gene is TRBD1 (6 bases). V lost 9 bases, J lost 7 bases, and 14 bases lay in between. This CDR3 comprises 13 residues. Germline V gene data show CDR1 as KGHDR and CDR2 as SFDVKD. CDR3 in DNA: TGTGCCACCGGGCACAGGGCCGGCGGGGAGCTGTTTTTT. Its protein product is CATGHRAGGELFF.

This clone appeared a few times. The chain couples TRBV6-5 to TRBJ1-5; 7 bases agree with TRBD1. The germline gives CDR1 MNHEY, CDR2 SVGAGI. The CDR3 covers 15 residues. J gave up 1 base and V 6 bases, and 6 bases lay outside the gene matches. Here the CDR3 reads CASRPTGDSNQPQHF. In DNA, the CDR3 is TGTGCCAGCAGACCCACAGGGGACAGCAATCAGCCCCAGCATTTT.

The chain carries TRBV5-6 and TRBJ2-1, with 7 positions matching TRBD2. The CDR3 has 16 residues. Germline-derived CDR1 and CDR2 are SGHDT and YYEEEE. V lost 0 bases to trimming and J lost 2 bases; unmatched junction nucleotides: 5. The CDR3 DNA reads as TGTGCCAGCAGCTTGGTTGGGGAGGGTCCCTACAATGAGCAGTTCTTC. This sequence encodes CASSLVGEGPYNEQFF.

CDR3: CASSRPTGLGTEAFF. The CDR3 DNA sequence: TGTGCCAGCAGTCGACCGACAGGGCTCGGCACTGAAGCTTTCTTT. The chain links TRBV28 to TRBJ1-1, with 7 positions matching TRBD1. The CDR3 consists of 15 residues. Germline loops: CDR1 MDHEN, CDR2 SYDVKM. After removal of 5 bases from V and 4 bases from J, the junction contained 10 bases not matched to a gene.

This sequence joins TRBV7-2 and TRBJ1-5, with 7 bases matching TRBD1. Germline V CDR1 and CDR2: SGHTA, FQGNSA. CDR3 length: 13 residues. The junction had 3 bases not matched to a gene; V was cut back by 5 bases and J by 5 bases. Here the CDR3 reads CASSPQGDQPQHF. CDR3 in DNA: TGTGCCAGCAGCCCGCAGGGGGATCAGCCCCAGCATTTT. The variable domain in full, completed from reference TRBV7-2 and TRBJ1-5, reads GAGVSQSPSNKVTEKGKDVELRCDPISGHTALYWYRQSLGQGLEFLIYFQGNSAPDKSGLPSDRFSAERTGGSVSTLTIQRTQQEDSAVYLCASSPQGDQPQHFGDGTRLSIL.

The chain joins TRBV19 to TRBJ2-1; TRBD2 matches 10 bases. The CDR3 spans 17 residues. V gave up 1 base and J gave up 1 base; unmatched junction bases: 4. Germline V gives CDR1 LNHDA, CDR2 SQIVND (reference sequence). As DNA, the CDR3 is TGTGCCAGTAGTATAGTAGGTAGCGGGAGGTCCTACAATGAGCAGTTCTTC. Protein: CASSIVGSGRSYNEQFF. Supplemented by reference TRBV19 and TRBJ2-1, the full variable domain reads DGGITQSPKYLFRKEGQNVTLSCEQNLNHDAMYWYRQDPGQGLRLIYYSQIVNDFQKGDIAEGYSVSREKKESFPLTVTSAQKNPTAFYLCASSIVGSGRSYNEQFFGPGTRLTVL.

The rearrangement uses TRBV14 and TRBJ2-7, with TRBD1 matching over 8 bases. The germline CDR1 and CDR2 sequences are SGHDN and FVKESK. The CDR3 covers 15 residues. V trimming: 2 bases; J trimming: 2 bases; junction bases outside the gene matches: 5. The CDR3 nucleotides are TGTGCCAGCAGCCAAAGACAGGGGAAGGCCTACGAGCAGTACTTC. It yields the protein CASSQRQGKAYEQYF.

The chain has TRBV5-5 and TRBJ2-1; D is ambiguous. The V gene's germline CDR1 is SGHKS and CDR2 YYEKEE (reference sequence). The CDR3 extends over 15 amino acids. V lost 1 base and J 0 bases, leaving 8 bases between the germline ends. CDR3 sequence (DNA): TGTGCCAGCAGCTTGCCCTGGAGCTCCTACAATGAGCAGTTCTTC. Amino acids: CASSLPWSSYNEQFF.

The chain joins TRBV5-1 to TRBJ2-3, with D tentatively TRBD2 (6 bases). The CDR3 covers 14 residues. Trimming took 4 bases from V and 2 from J, leaving 11 bases between them. The V gene's germline CDR1 is SGHRS and CDR2 YFSETQ. This CDR3 is CASSVGSATDTQYF. CDR3 in DNA: TGCGCCAGCAGCGTCGGGAGTGCCACAGATACGCAGTATTTT.

This chain joins TRBV6-5 and TRBJ2-5; 8 positions agree with TRBD1. CDR1 MNHEY and CDR2 SVGAGI come from the germline V gene. After removal of 6 bases from V and 5 bases from J, the junction contained 2 bases not matched to a gene. This CDR3 has 12 amino acids. CDR3 DNA sequence: TGTGCCAGCAGCAGGGGGCGGGAGACCCAGTACTTC. Translated: CASSRGRETQYF.

This chain joins TRBV29-1 and TRBJ2-1; D perhaps matches TRBD2 (5 bases). The CDR3 runs 15 residues. With 3 bases removed from V and 0 bases from J, the gap between germline ends came to 12 bases. The germline gives CDR1 SQVTM, CDR2 ANQGSEA. The CDR3 DNA reads TGCAGCGTTGACCCCGAGCGGAGCTCCTACAATGAGCAGTTCTTC. Amino acids: CSVDPERSSYNEQFF.

The rearrangement joins TRBV19 to TRBJ2-5; 9 bases are shared with TRBD2. This CDR3 has 15 residues. The trim removed 4 bases at V and 4 bases at J, leaving 7 bases unmatched. Looked up from germline, CDR1 is LNHDA and CDR2 is SQIVND (reference sequence). The CDR3 DNA reads TGTGCCAGTAGTACTTATAGCGGGAGCGGAGAGACCCAGTACTTC. Translated: CASSTYSGSGETQYF.

The CDR3 sequence: CASSWGRGTIQQHF. CDR3 DNA: TGTGCCAGCAGTTGGGGTCGGGGTACAATTCAACAGCATTTT. The V and J genes are TRBV6-5 and TRBJ1-5; D ambiguous. There are 14 residues in the CDR3. V lost 4 bases to trimming and J lost 13 bases, with 20 bases between them. Germline V CDR1 and CDR2: MNHEY, SVGAGI.

This clone appeared once. The chain uses TRBV27 and TRBJ2-7, with TRBD1 matching 7 bases. The CDR3 covers 14 residues. Germline trimming cut 5 bases from V and 3 bases from J; bases unmatched to any gene: 7. CDR1 is MNHEY, CDR2 SMNVEV, per germline (reference sequence). The CDR3, as DNA: TGTGCCAGCAGTGGGACAGAACAAGTCTACGAGCAGTACTTC. Protein product: CASSGTEQVYEQYF.

This clone was counted only a few times. This chain joins TRBV2 and TRBJ2-3; a possible D gene is TRBD2 (5 bases). Germline lookup yields CDR1 SNHLY and CDR2 FYNNEI. The CDR3 has 11 residues. The ends were cut back, 11 bases at V and 6 bases at J, with 12 bases in the middle. The CDR3 bases are TGTGCCTGTCGTATAGCGGATACGCAGTATTTT. Translated: CACRIADTQYF.

The gene calls are TRBV24-1 and TRBJ2-1; TRBD2 aligns across 10 bases. CDR1 KGHDR and CDR2 SFDVKD come from the germline V gene. The CDR3 length is 13 residues. With 12 bases clipped from V and 8 bases from J, the junction kept 9 bases outside the gene matches. The CDR3 region has the DNA TGTGCCGCTTCAGCGGGAGGGGACCATGAGCAGTTCTTC. It is translated as CAASAGGDHEQFF.

This chain joins TRBV7-3 and TRBJ2-2; TRBD1 matches at 9 bases. V shed 5 bases and J 7 bases; nucleotides not matched to a gene: 8. This CDR3 spans 15 amino acids. From germline, CDR1 is SGHTA and CDR2 FQGTGA. The CDR3 DNA reads as TGTGCCAGCAGCCCAAGGACAGGGGCGGTCGGGGAGCTGTTTTTT. It yields the protein CASSPRTGAVGELFF.

The chain uses TRBV28 and TRBJ1-3; D is perhaps TRBD1 (6 bases). CDR3 length equals 17 residues. Trimming cost V 2 bases and J 0 bases, with 14 bases left between them. Per germline, CDR1 MDHEN and CDR2 SYDVKM. The CDR3 sequence: CASSLSHRATSGNTIYF. The CDR3 coding sequence is TGTGCCAGCAGTTTAAGCCACAGGGCAACCTCTGGAAACACCATATATTTT.

Only one count was recorded for this clone. The chain uses TRBV12-3 or TRBV12-4 and TRBJ1-1; the D gene is possibly TRBD1 (6 bases). CDR3 length: 13 residues. V was pared by 8 bases and J by 4 bases, with 14 bases between. Here the CDR3 DNA reads TGTGCCAGCGAGGGGCAGGGGAGCACTGAAGCTTTCTTT. Translation gives CASEGQGSTEAFF.

The J gene is TRBJ2-1, the V gene TRBV24-1; D possibly corresponds to TRBD2 (6 bases). This CDR3 region has 13 residues. CDR1 KGHDR and CDR2 SFDVKD come from the germline V gene. V lost 7 bases and J 6 bases, leaving 12 bases between the germline ends. The CDR3 DNA reads TGTGCCACCAGCCTCGGGACTCCCAATGAGCAGTTCTTC. Its translation: CATSLGTPNEQFF.

This clone has just one count. The V gene is TRBV10-3, the J gene TRBJ2-1; perhaps TRBD2 as D (6 bases). Germline values: CDR1 ENHRY, CDR2 SYGVKD. The CDR3 covers 15 residues. V lost 6 bases and J 4 bases, leaving 16 bases between the germline ends. The CDR3 is CAIRASIAAYNEQFF. In DNA form, the CDR3 reads TGTGCCATCAGGGCATCAATAGCGGCGTACAATGAGCAGTTCTTC.

The chain combines TRBV30 with TRBJ1-2; no clear D gene. The CDR3 consists of 13 residues. The germline V and J ends were trimmed by 1 base and 6 bases, with 12 bases remaining between them. Germline V gives CDR1 GTSNPN, CDR2 SVGIG (reference sequence). The DNA for the CDR3 is TGTGCCTGGAGTGGCCGGGGAGATGATGGCTACACCTTC. The encoded protein is CAWSGRGDDGYTF.

The rearrangement joins TRBV7-2 to TRBJ1-1, with D maybe TRBD1 (5 bases). The CDR3 totals 14 residues. Trimming cost V 2 bases and J 3 bases, with 10 bases left between them. CDR1 is SGHTA, CDR2 FQGNSA, per germline. The CDR3 region is CASSLRGGDTEAFF. Written as DNA, the CDR3 is TGTGCCAGCAGCTTAAGGGGTGGGGACACTGAAGCTTTCTTT.

The CDR3 region has the DNA TGTGCCATCACAGGACATCCTGGGACAGATACGCAGTATTTT. Translated, it gives CAITGHPGTDTQYF. V usage is TRBV10-3 and J usage is TRBJ2-3; D is possibly TRBD1 (5 bases). Trimming took 7 bases from V and 3 from J, leaving 14 bases between them. Germline V gene lookup returns CDR1 ENHRY and CDR2 SYGVKD. The CDR3 loop spans 14 amino acids.

J is TRBJ1-1 and V is TRBV5-5; 7 bases map to TRBD1. J was trimmed by 0 bases and V by 6 bases; bases with no gene match: 5. The CDR3 length is 14 residues. Germline V gene data show CDR1 as SGHKS and CDR2 as YYEKEE (reference sequence). CDR3 sequence (DNA): TGTGCCAGCACCTGGGGGACAGTGAACACTGAAGCTTTCTTT. It is translated as CASTWGTVNTEAFF.

The chain uses TRBV30 and TRBJ2-3, with D uncertain. The CDR3 sequence is 11 residues long. Germline V gene sequence: CDR1 GTSNPN, CDR2 SVGIG (reference sequence). V shed 7 bases and J shed 4 bases, with 9 bases lying between them. CDR3 bases: TGTGCCTCTACGGTCTCAGATACGCAGTATTTT. This codes for CASTVSDTQYF.

The chain has TRBV21-1 and TRBJ2-7; TRBD2 reflects the table's D call only, with no check against the DNA. TRBV21-1 is described as a pseudogene. This CDR3 spans 17 amino acids. This CDR3 is CASSKVTLAGSLYEQYF. The CDR3 nucleotides read TGTGCCAGCAGCAAAGTAACACTAGCGGGAAGTCTCTACGAGCAGTACTTC.

This chain uses TRBV5-1 with TRBJ2-7; 7 bases line up with TRBD1. Germline-derived CDR1 and CDR2 are SGHRS and YFSETQ. V lost 3 bases and J lost 2; bases outside the gene matches: 5. This CDR3 has 14 residues. The CDR3 nucleotides are TGCGCCAGCAGCTCTCCGGGACAGACCTACGAGCAGTACTTC. As protein: CASSSPGQTYEQYF.

The chain combines TRBV5-5 with TRBJ1-1; no clear D. This CDR3 contains 14 residues. V was cut by 0 bases and J by 5 bases, with 11 bases left in between. The germline gives CDR1 SGHKS, CDR2 YYEKEE (reference sequence). This CDR3 is CASSLVAGRTEAFF. The CDR3 nucleotides are TGTGCCAGCAGCTTGGTTGCGGGTAGGACTGAAGCTTTCTTT.

V is TRBV9 and J is TRBJ2-3; perhaps TRBD2 as D (6 bases). The CDR3 runs to 16 residues. The V end was cut by 1 base, the J end by 6 bases, with 18 bases between. Germline V lookup: CDR1 SGDLS, CDR2 YYNGEE. CDR3 coding DNA: TGTGCCAGCAGCGTACACCCGGGAGAGAGTTGGGATACGCAGTATTTT. Protein sequence: CASSVHPGESWDTQYF.

J is TRBJ2-1 and V is TRBV7-9; 10 nucleotides match TRBD2. V was clipped by 2 bases and J by 9 bases; unmatched bases: 10. The germline V gene encodes CDR1 SEHNR and CDR2 FQNEAQ (reference sequence). CDR3 length: 16 residues. The CDR3 is CASSLWPSGSGVEQFF. The DNA for the CDR3 is TGTGCCAGCAGCTTATGGCCTAGCGGGAGCGGTGTTGAGCAGTTCTTC.